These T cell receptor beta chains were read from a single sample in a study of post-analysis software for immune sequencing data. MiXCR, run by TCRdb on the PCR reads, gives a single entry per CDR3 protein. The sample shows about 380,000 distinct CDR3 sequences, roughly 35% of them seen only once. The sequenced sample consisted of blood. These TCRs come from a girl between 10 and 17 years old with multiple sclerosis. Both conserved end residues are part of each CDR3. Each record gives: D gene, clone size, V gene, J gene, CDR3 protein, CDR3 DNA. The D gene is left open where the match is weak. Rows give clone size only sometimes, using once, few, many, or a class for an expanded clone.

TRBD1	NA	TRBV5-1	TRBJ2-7	CASSLSTRTGAYEQYF	TGCGCCAGCAGCTTGTCAACGAGGACAGGGGCTTACGAGCAGTACTTC
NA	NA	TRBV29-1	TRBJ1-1	CSGFQGVTFF	TGCAGCGGCTTTCAGGGTGTGACTTTCTTT
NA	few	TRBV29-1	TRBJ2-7	CSVETGSQGYEQYF	TGCAGCGTTGAAACAGGGAGTCAGGGCTACGAGCAGTACTTC
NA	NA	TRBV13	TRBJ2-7	CASSSDLRDTNYEQYF	TGTGCCAGCAGTTCCGACTTACGGGACACCAACTACGAGCAGTACTTC
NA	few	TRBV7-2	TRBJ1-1	CASSLDNREEAFF	TGTGCCAGCAGCTTAGATAACCGCGAGGAAGCTTTCTTT
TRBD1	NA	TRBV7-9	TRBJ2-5	CALAGDSQETQYF	TGTGCCCTCGCCGGGGACAGCCAAGAGACCCAGTACTTC
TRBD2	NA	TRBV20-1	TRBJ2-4	CSARGGGNIQYF	TGCAGTGCTAGGGGGGGGGGAAACATTCAGTACTTC
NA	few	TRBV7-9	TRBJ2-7	CASSLGGPWNEQYF	TGTGCCAGCAGCTTAGGCGGGCCTTGGAACGAGCAGTACTTC
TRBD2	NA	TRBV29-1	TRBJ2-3	CSVRSGGGTDTQYF	TGCAGCGTCCGTTCGGGGGGGGGGACAGATACGCAGTATTTT
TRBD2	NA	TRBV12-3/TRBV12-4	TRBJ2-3	CASTWGLAPDTQYF	TGTGCCAGCACCTGGGGACTAGCCCCAGATACGCAGTATTTT
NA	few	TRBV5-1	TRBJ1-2	CASSLSYGSYGYTF	TGCGCCAGCAGCTTATCCTACGGAAGCTATGGCTACACCTTC
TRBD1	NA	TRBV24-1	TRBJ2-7	CATSDFLQVTGTGQRSGYEQYF	TGTGCCACCAGTGATTTCCTCCAAGTGACCGGGACAGGGCAACGCTCAGGCTACGAGCAGTACTTC
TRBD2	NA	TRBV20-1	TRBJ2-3	CSARGGGKGADTQYF	TGCAGTGCTAGAGGGGGGGGGAAGGGTGCAGATACGCAGTATTTT
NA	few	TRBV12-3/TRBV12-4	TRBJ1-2	CASSPRGTLYGYTF	TGTGCCAGCAGTCCCCGGGGTACCCTCTATGGCTACACCTTC
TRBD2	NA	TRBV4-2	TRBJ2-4	CASSQDHGLAGGQAKNIQYF	TGTGCCAGCAGCCAAGATCATGGACTAGCGGGGGGGCAAGCCAAAAACATTCAGTACTTC
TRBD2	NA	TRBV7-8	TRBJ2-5	CASSLKLAGGQETQYF	TGTGCCAGCAGCTTGAAACTAGCGGGGGGGCAGGAGACCCAGTACTTC
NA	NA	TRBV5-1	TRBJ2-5	CASSLVVWSKETQYF	TGCGCCAGCAGCTTGGTTGTCTGGTCAAAAGAGACCCAGTACTTC
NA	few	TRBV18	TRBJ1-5	CASSQGSSYQPQHF	TGTGCCAGCTCACAGGGGTCATCCTATCAGCCCCAGCATTTT
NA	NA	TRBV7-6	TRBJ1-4	CASSPLTGTNEKLFF	TGTGCCAGCAGCCCCCTTACGGGGACTAATGAAAAACTGTTTTTT
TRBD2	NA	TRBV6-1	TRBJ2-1	CASRAVGGGYNEQFF	TGTGCCAGCAGGGCAGTCGGCGGGGGCTACAATGAGCAGTTCTTC
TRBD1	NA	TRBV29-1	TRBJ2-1	CSAGQGVYNEQFF	TGCAGCGCAGGACAGGGGGTCTACAATGAGCAGTTCTTC
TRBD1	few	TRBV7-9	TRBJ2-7	CASSLEGKGAMYEQYF	TGTGCCAGCAGCTTAGAGGGGAAGGGGGCAATGTACGAGCAGTACTTC
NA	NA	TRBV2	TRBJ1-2	CASTPDGTNYGYTF	TGTGCCAGCACCCCGGACGGAACTAACTATGGCTACACCTTC
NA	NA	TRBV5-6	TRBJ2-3	CASSLFTEFSTDTQYF	TGTGCCAGCAGCTTGTTTACAGAATTTAGCACAGATACGCAGTATTTT
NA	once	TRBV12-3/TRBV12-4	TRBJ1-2	CASSLQGMGPGYTF	TGTGCCAGCAGTTTACAAGGGATGGGGCCTGGCTACACCTTC
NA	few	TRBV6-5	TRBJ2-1	CASSHGTGGPYNEQFF	TGTGCCAGCAGCCACGGGACTGGGGGACCCTACAATGAGCAGTTCTTC
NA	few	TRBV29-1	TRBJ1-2	CSVGGDGGYTF	TGCAGCGTCGGGGGGGATGGCGGCTACACCTTC
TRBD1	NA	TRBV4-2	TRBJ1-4	CASSLGQGASNEKLFF	TGTGCCAGCAGCCTGGGACAGGGGGCTTCTAATGAAAAACTGTTTTTT
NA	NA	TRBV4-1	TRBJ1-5	CASSPRHGSNQPQHF	TGCGCCAGCAGCCCCCGACACGGTAGCAATCAGCCCCAGCATTTT
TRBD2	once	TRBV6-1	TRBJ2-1	CASMGASGGVFYNEQFF	TGTGCCAGCATGGGGGCTAGCGGGGGGGTTTTCTACAATGAGCAGTTCTTC
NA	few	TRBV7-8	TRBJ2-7	CASSYQPSYEQYF	TGTGCCAGCAGCTACCAGCCCTCCTACGAGCAGTACTTC
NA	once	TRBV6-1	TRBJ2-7	CASSGRVGQSSYEQYF	TGTGCCAGCAGTGGTCGAGTGGGGCAGTCATCCTACGAGCAGTACTTC
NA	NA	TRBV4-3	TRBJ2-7	CASSQDHPAVSYEQYF	TGCGCCAGCAGCCAAGATCATCCGGCCGTCTCCTACGAGCAGTACTTC
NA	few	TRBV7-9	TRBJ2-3	CASSLGVAGDTQYF	TGTGCCAGCAGCTTAGGAGTCGCAGGGGATACGCAGTATTTT
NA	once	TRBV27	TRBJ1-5	CASRMDGDQPQHF	TGTGCCAGCAGGATGGACGGGGATCAGCCCCAGCATTTT
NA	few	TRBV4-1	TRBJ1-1	CASSQEEKTEAFF	TGCGCCAGCAGCCAAGAGGAGAAAACTGAAGCTTTCTTT
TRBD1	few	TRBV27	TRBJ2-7	CATRDRVAEQYF	TGTGCCACTCGGGACAGGGTCGCCGAGCAGTACTTC
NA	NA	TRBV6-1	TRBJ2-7	CATRRDPPREQYF	TGTGCCACCCGGAGGGATCCACCCCGGGAGCAGTACTTC
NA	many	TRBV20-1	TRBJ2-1	CSARGRGGGVRHEQFF	TGCAGTGCGAGAGGGCGTGGCGGTGGGGTACGCCATGAGCAGTTCTTC
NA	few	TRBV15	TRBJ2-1	CATSSRRSSYNEQFF	TGTGCCACCAGCAGCCGACGGAGCTCCTACAATGAGCAGTTCTTC
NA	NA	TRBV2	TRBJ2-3	CASSVDSATQYF	TGTGCCAGCAGTGTGGATTCAGCTACGCAGTATTTT
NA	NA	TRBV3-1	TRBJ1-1	CASSQGLGRRNTEAFF	TGTGCCAGCAGCCAAGGCCTGGGGAGAAGGAACACTGAAGCTTTCTTT
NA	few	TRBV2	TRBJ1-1	CASRWTGAEAFF	TGTGCCAGCAGATGGACGGGGGCTGAAGCTTTCTTT
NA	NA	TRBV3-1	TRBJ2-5	CASSQDLMNGQETQYF	TGTGCCAGCAGCCAAGATCTAATGAATGGACAAGAGACCCAGTACTTC
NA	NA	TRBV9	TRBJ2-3	CASSVGAGADTQYF	TGTGCCAGCAGCGTAGGGGCAGGGGCTGATACGCAGTATTTT
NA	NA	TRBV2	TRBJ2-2	CASREPQVYTGELFF	TGTGCCAGCAGGGAACCTCAGGTCTACACCGGGGAGCTGTTTTTT
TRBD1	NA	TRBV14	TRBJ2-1	CASSARDSTYNEQFF	TGTGCCAGCAGCGCCCGGGACAGTACCTACAATGAGCAGTTCTTC
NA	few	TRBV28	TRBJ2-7	CASSLLRRGPPYEQYF	TGTGCCAGCAGTTTACTCCGTCGGGGGCCTCCCTACGAGCAGTACTTC
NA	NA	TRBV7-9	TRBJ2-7	CASSLVTNSLIGSYEQYF	TGTGCCAGCAGCTTAGTAACAAACAGCCTAATCGGGTCCTACGAGCAGTACTTC
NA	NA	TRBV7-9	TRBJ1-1	CASSEGETALNTEAFF	TGTGCCAGCAGCGAGGGGGAGACTGCCTTGAACACTGAAGCTTTCTTT
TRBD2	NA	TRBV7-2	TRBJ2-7	CASAGGGLISYEQYF	TGTGCCAGCGCCGGGGGGGGCCTAATCTCCTACGAGCAGTACTTC
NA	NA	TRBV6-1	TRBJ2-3	CASSVGTAKTDTQYF	TGTGCCAGCAGTGTCGGGACCGCCAAAACAGATACGCAGTATTTT
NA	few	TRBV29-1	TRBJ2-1	CSVGQHQFF	TGCAGCGTTGGCCAACACCAGTTCTTC
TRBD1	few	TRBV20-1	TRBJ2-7	CSAKNRGMYEQYF	TGCAGTGCCAAAAACAGGGGTATGTACGAGCAGTACTTC
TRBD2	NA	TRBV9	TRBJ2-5	CASSVGGGGYGETQYF	TGTGCCAGCAGCGTAGGGGGCGGGGGGTACGGAGAGACCCAGTACTTC
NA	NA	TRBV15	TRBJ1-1	CATSREWRDTEAFF	TGTGCCACCAGCAGAGAGTGGAGGGACACTGAAGCTTTCTTT
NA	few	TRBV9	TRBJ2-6	CASSETQGSYSGANVLTF	TGTGCCAGCAGCGAGACACAGGGATCTTACTCTGGGGCCAACGTCCTGACTTTC
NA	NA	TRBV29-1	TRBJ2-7	CSVEVGFSYEQYF	TGCAGCGTTGAAGTCGGGTTCTCCTACGAGCAGTACTTC
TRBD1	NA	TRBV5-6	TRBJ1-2	CASTDREFYGYTF	TGTGCCAGCACCGACAGGGAGTTTTATGGCTACACCTTC
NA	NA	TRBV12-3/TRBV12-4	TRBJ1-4	CASSLDLGRRELFF	TGTGCCAGCAGTTTAGATCTGGGACGGAGGGAACTGTTTTTT